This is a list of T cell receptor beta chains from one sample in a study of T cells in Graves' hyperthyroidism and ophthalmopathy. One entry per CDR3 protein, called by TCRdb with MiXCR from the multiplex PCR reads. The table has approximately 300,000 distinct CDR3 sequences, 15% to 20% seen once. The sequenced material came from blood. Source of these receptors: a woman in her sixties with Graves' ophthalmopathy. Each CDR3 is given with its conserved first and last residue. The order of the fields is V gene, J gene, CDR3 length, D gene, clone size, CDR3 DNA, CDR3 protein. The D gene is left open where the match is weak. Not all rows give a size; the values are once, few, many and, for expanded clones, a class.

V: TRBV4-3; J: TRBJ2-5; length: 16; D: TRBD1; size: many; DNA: TGCGCCAGCAGCCAAGTCCCAGGGGGACGGCGAGAGACCCAGTACTTC; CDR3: CASSQVPGGRRETQYF
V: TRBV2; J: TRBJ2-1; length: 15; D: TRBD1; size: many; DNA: TGTGCCAGCACTACCTCAGGGGGCCCCTACAATGAGCAGTTCTTC; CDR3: CASTTSGGPYNEQFF
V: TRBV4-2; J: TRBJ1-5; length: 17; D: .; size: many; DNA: TGTGCCAGCAGCCAAGATCAAGGTCGACAGATCAATCAGCCCCAGCATTTT; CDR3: CASSQDQGRQINQPQHF
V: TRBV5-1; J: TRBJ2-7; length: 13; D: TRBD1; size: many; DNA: TGCGCCAGCAGCTCGAACGGACAGGGCGAGCAGTACTTC; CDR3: CASSSNGQGEQYF
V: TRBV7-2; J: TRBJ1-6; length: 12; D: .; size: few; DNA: TGTGCCAGCAGAGACAGAAATTCACCCCTCCACTTT; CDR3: CASRDRNSPLHF
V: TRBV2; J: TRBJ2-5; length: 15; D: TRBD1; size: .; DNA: TGTGCCAGCAGACGAACCGGGACAGGGAAAGAGACCCAGTACTTC; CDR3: CASRRTGTGKETQYF
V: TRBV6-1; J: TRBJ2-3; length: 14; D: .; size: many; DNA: TGTGCCAGCAGTGAAATCCAGCCCACAGATACGCAGTATTTT; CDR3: CASSEIQPTDTQYF
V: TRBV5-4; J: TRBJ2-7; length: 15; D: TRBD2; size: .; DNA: TGTGCCAGCAGCTTTGGGCGGGAGCGCTCCTACGAGCAGTACTTC; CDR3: CASSFGRERSYEQYF
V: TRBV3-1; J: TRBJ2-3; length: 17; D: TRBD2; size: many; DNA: TGTGCCAGCAGCCGGGGTATCGGGGGAGGGAGAACAGATACGCAGTATTTT; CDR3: CASSRGIGGGRTDTQYF
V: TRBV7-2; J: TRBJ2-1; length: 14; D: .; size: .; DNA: TGTGCCAGCAGCTTACAATTCGGGGACCGGGCGCAGTTCTTC; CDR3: CASSLQFGDRAQFF
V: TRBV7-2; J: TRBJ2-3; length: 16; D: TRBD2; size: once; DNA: TGTGCCAGCAGCGTAGCTAGCGGGGGGGCCCCAGATACGCAGTATTTT; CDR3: CASSVASGGAPDTQYF
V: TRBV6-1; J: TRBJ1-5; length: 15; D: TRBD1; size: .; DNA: TGTGCCAGCAGTATAGGACAGGGGTACCGTCAGCCCCAGCATTTT; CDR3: CASSIGQGYRQPQHF
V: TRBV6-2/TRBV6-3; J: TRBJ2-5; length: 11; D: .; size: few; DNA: TGTGCCAGCACGGAGTCTGGGACCCAGTACTTC; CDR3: CASTESGTQYF
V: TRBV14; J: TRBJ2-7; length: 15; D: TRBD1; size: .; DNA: TGTGCCAGCAGCCGTAGACAGGGACGACCCTACGAGCAGTGCTTC; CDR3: CASSRRQGRPYEQCF
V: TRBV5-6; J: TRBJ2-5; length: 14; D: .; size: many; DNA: TGTGCCAGCAGCTTCCTAGGAGCCAGAGAGACCCAGTACTTC; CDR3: CASSFLGARETQYF
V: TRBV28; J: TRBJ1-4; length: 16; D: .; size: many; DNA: TGTGCCAGCAGTTTGGGTGGGGCAGCAACTAATGAAAAACTGTTTTTT; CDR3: CASSLGGAATNEKLFF
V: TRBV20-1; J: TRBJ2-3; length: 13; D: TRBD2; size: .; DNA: TGCAGTGCCCAAAGCGGGAGACGAAATACGCAGTATTTT; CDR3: CSAQSGRRNTQYF
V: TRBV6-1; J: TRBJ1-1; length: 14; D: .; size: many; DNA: TGTGCCAGCACCGGACAGACCTTTAACACTGAAGCTTTCTTT; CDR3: CASTGQTFNTEAFF
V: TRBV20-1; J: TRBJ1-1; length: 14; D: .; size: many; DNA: TGCAGTGCTGGGGGGATTGAAGTGAACACTGAAGCTTTCTTT; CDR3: CSAGGIEVNTEAFF
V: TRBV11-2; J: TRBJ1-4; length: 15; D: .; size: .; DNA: TGTGCCAGCAGCTCCATTACGGGGGGCGAGGGAAAACTGTTTTTT; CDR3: CASSSITGGEGKLFF
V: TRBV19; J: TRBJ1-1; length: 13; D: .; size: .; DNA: TGTGCCAGTAGTATCTCAACAAACACTGAAGCTTTCTTT; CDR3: CASSISTNTEAFF
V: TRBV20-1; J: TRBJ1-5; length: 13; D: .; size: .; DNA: TGCGGTGCTAGAGAGTCCCCCGGACAGCCCCAGCATTTT; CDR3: CGARESPGQPQHF
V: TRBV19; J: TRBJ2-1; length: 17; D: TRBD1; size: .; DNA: TGTGCCAGTAGTTCCTCCGGAGGGACAGGGTTAGTAGGTGAGCAGTTCTTC; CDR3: CASSSSGGTGLVGEQFF
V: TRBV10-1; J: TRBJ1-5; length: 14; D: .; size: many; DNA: TGCGCCAGCAGTGAGGCGGGGATCAATCAGCCCCAGCATTTT; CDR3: CASSEAGINQPQHF
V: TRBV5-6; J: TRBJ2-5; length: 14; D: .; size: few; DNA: TGTGCCAGCAGCGCTACAGGGAGAACGCAGACCCAGTACTTC; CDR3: CASSATGRTQTQYF
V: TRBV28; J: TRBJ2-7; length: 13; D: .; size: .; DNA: TGTGCCAGCAGGGCATCTTCGGTTTACGAGCAGTACTTC; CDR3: CASRASSVYEQYF
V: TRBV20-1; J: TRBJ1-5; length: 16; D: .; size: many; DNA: TGCAGTGCTAGCGTTCAAGGTCTAGGGCGAAATCAGCCCCAGCATTTT; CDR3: CSASVQGLGRNQPQHF
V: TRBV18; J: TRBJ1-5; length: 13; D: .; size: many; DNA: TGTGCCAGCTCACTCCACACAGAACAGCCCCAGCATTTT; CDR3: CASSLHTEQPQHF
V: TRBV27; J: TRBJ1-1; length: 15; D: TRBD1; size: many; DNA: TGTGCCAGCAGGGGCTTAGGACAGGGTGGGACTGAAGCTTTCTTT; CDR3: CASRGLGQGGTEAFF
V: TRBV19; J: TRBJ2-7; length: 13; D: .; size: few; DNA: TGTGCCAGTAGTATCTCCCAGAGCTACGAGCAGTACTTC; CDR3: CASSISQSYEQYF
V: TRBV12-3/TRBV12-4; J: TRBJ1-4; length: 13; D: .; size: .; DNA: TGTGCCAGCAGTTTGCAGATTAATGAAAAACTGTTTTTT; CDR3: CASSLQINEKLFF
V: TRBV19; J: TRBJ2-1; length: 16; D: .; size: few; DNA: TGTGCCAGTAGTAAGGGTAGAGATGGGGTGTACAATGAGCAGTTCTTC; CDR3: CASSKGRDGVYNEQFF
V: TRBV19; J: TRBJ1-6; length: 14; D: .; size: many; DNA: TGTGCCAGTAGTGTGGGACGGATTAATTCACCCCTCCACTTT; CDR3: CASSVGRINSPLHF
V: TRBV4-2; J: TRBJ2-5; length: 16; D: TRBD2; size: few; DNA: TGTGCCAGCAGCCAAGGGACTAGCGACAACCAAGAGACCCAGTACTTC; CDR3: CASSQGTSDNQETQYF
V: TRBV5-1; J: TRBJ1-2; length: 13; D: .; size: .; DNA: TGCGCCAGCAGCTTTACCGGGACAAACGGCTACACCTTC; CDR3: CASSFTGTNGYTF
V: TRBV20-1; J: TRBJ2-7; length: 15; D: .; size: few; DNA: .; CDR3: CSVRARGRVLDEQYF
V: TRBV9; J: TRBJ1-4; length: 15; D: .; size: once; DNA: TGTGCCAGCAGCGTAGGACAAGGGGCTAATGAAAAACTGTTTTTT; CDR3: CASSVGQGANEKLFF
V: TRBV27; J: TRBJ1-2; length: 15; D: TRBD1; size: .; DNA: TGTGCCAGCAAAACTAACAGGGGGAGCGGCTATGGCTACACCTTC; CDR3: CASKTNRGSGYGYTF
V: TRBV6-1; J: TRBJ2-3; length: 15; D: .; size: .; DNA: TGTGCCAGCAGTGAGACGTTATTCAGCACAGATACGCAGTATTTT; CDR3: CASSETLFSTDTQYF
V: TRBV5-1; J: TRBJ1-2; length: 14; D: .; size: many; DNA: TGCGCCAGCAGCTTGTATACCAGGGATGATGGCTACACCTTC; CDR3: CASSLYTRDDGYTF
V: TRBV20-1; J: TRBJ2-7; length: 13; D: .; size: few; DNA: TGCAGTGGCGAAAGACAGGCCTCCTACGAGCAGTACTTC; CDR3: CSGERQASYEQYF
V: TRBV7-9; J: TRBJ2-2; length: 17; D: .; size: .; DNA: TGTGCCAGCAGCTCGACCCGGACAGCGACGAACACCGGGGAGCTGTTTTTT; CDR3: CASSSTRTATNTGELFF